These 30 T cell receptor beta chains originate from one sample sequenced in a study of Tregs in tolerant kidney transplant recipients. The protocol was immunoSEQ multiplex PCR, while the TCRdb copy is restricted to in-frame clones and leaves out a portion. The sample shows nearly 95,000 clones, over 85% of them seen only once. The sample was CD4+ T cells from blood, taken before the transplant. The receptors were sampled from a human donor who received a combined kidney and bone marrow transplant.

CDR3 nucleotide sequence: TGTGCCAGCAGCTTATTGGGACTAGCGGGAGCATACAATGAGCAGTTCTTC. Protein product: CASSLLGLAGAYNEQFF. The genes are TRBV11-3 and TRBJ2-1; 14 nucleotides agree with TRBD2. Trimming took 2 bases from V and 4 from J; bases not matched to a gene: 4. Germline V gene lookup returns CDR1 SGHNT and CDR2 YENEEA. This CDR3 region has 17 residues.

CDR3 nucleotides: TGCGCCAGCAGCCAAGGAGCGAGCGGGAGGGTGCATGAGCAGTTCTTC. Translating gives CASSQGASGRVHEQFF. V gene TRBV4-3 combines with J gene TRBJ2-1; 10 positions match TRBD2. V was clipped by 1 base and J by 8 bases; unmatched bases: 8. The germline CDR1 and CDR2 sequences are LGHNA and YSLEER. The CDR3 runs to 16 residues.

In DNA, the CDR3 is TGTGCCATCAAGGCAGGGAGGAACCCAACTAATGAAAAACTGTTTTTT. This gives the protein CAIKAGRNPTNEKLFF. This chain links TRBV10-3 with TRBJ1-4; maybe TRBD1 (5 bases). The CDR3 runs to 16 residues. Germline lookup yields CDR1 ENHRY and CDR2 SYGVKD. V was cut by 7 bases and J by 0 bases, with 15 bases left in between.

This chain connects TRBV27 to TRBJ2-1, with D unclear. V lost 2 bases and J lost 0, with 11 bases in between. This CDR3 comprises 16 residues. Germline lookup yields CDR1 MNHEY and CDR2 SMNVEV (reference sequence). The chain's CDR3 is CASSLISRSSYNEQFF. The CDR3 bases are TGTGCCAGCAGTTTAATTAGCCGCAGCTCCTACAATGAGCAGTTCTTC.

The V gene is TRBV15, the J gene TRBJ1-2, with 7 nucleotides matching TRBD1. Germline CDR1 LNHNV, CDR2 YYDKDF (reference sequence). CDR3 length: 15 residues. With V trimmed by 0 bases and J by 3 bases, 4 bases remained unmatched. CDR3 in DNA: TGTGCCACCAGCAGAGAGGCCAGGGGGTACTATGGCTACACCTTC. This encodes CATSREARGYYGYTF.

This clone was found a few times. J is TRBJ2-7 and V is TRBV6-6; the D gene is possibly TRBD1 (6 bases). Germline CDR1 MNHNY, CDR2 SVGAGI (reference sequence). CDR3 length: 14 residues. With 9 bases removed from V and 7 bases from J, the gap between germline ends came to 22 bases. In nucleotides, the CDR3 is TGTGCCAGTCGTCCAGGGGAGTCCTTGGGTGAGCAGTACTTC. Its protein is CASRPGESLGEQYF.

The chain links TRBV4-3 to TRBJ1-2; D remains ambiguous. In germline, CDR1 is LGHNA, CDR2 YSLEER. This CDR3 region has 15 residues. Trimming cost V 6 bases and J 5 bases, with 19 bases left between them. CDR3 amino acids: CASRLLEGSSYGYTF. The CDR3 region has the DNA TGCGCCAGCAGACTTTTGGAGGGTAGTAGTTATGGCTACACCTTC.

The chain employs TRBV5-1 and TRBJ2-3, with 8 bases matching TRBD2. After removal of 2 bases from V and 3 bases from J, the junction contained 11 bases not matched to a gene. Germline V CDR1 and CDR2: SGHRS, YFSETQ. This CDR3 region has 17 residues. CDR3: CASSLSTGGLGTDTQYF. The CDR3 DNA sequence: TGCGCCAGCAGCTTATCAACGGGGGGGTTGGGGACAGATACGCAGTATTTT.

The chain has TRBV5-1 and TRBJ2-3; 8 bases line up with TRBD1. CDR3 length: 15 amino acids. Germline trimming cut 4 bases from V and 2 bases from J; bases unmatched to any gene: 6. Germline values: CDR1 SGHRS, CDR2 YFSETQ. The CDR3 spells CASSPDRAYTDTQYF. The CDR3 DNA reads as TGCGCCAGCAGCCCGGACAGGGCCTACACAGATACGCAGTATTTT. The full variable domain, its missing parts supplied by reference TRBV5-1 and TRBJ2-3, is KAGVTQTPRYLIKTRGQQVTLSCSPISGHRSVSWYQQTPGQGLQFLFEYFSETQRNKGNFPGRFSGRQFSNSRSEMNVSTLELGDSALYLCASSPDRAYTDTQYFGPGTRLTVL.

The J gene is TRBJ2-3, the V gene TRBV7-2, with 11 bases fitting TRBD2. J was trimmed by 3 bases and V by 5 bases; bases with no gene match: 7. Per germline, CDR1 SGHTA and CDR2 FQGNSA. There are 16 residues in the CDR3. Here the CDR3 reads CASSTIAGGPTDTQYF. The CDR3 DNA sequence: TGTGCCAGCAGCACAATAGCGGGGGGGCCTACAGATACGCAGTATTTT.

The chain recombines TRBV5-1 with TRBJ1-1, with a weak D call TRBD1 (5 bases). The length of the CDR3 is 14 residues. Trimming took 7 bases from V and 5 from J, leaving 18 bases between them. Germline V lookup: CDR1 SGHRS, CDR2 YFSETQ. CDR3 protein: CASDWGVGRTEAFF. DNA of the CDR3: TGCGCCAGCGATTGGGGGGTTGGTCGGACTGAAGCTTTCTTT.

The chain has TRBV5-1 and TRBJ1-4; TRBD1 agrees at 9 bases. There are 15 residues in the CDR3. Trimming at V came to 2 bases and at J to 8 bases, leaving 7 bases not matched to a gene. Per germline, CDR1 SGHRS and CDR2 YFSETQ. Here the CDR3 reads CASSLLQGAQEKLFF. DNA for the CDR3: TGCGCCAGCAGCTTATTACAGGGGGCGCAAGAAAAACTGTTTTTT.

The chain has TRBV7-2 and TRBJ2-7; TRBD1 might be the D (5 bases). The CDR3 contains 15 residues. CDR1 is SGHTA and CDR2 is FQGNSA in the germline V gene. V was clipped by 3 bases and J by 0 bases, with 12 bases between them. DNA of the CDR3: TGTGCCAGCAGCTTGAGCATCAGGGCCTCCTACGAGCAGTACTTC. Translated: CASSLSIRASYEQYF.

In its sample, this clone was seen once. This chain connects TRBV2 to TRBJ1-1; perhaps TRBD1 as D (6 bases). V was trimmed by 5 bases and J by 1 base, leaving 14 bases between them. CDR3 length: 15 amino acids. From germline, CDR1 is SNHLY and CDR2 FYNNEI. The CDR3 region has the DNA TGTGCCAGCAGTCCTACAGGGTATCGGAACACTGAAGCTTTCTTT. Protein product: CASSPTGYRNTEAFF.

The gene calls are TRBV18 and TRBJ2-5; TRBD1 agrees at 7 bases. There are 14 residues in the CDR3. Germline CDR1 reads KGHSH; CDR2 reads LQKENI. Germline trimming cut 4 bases from V and 1 base from J; bases unmatched to any gene: 3. The CDR3 is CASSLGQAQETQYF. The CDR3 nucleotides read TGTGCCAGCTCACTCGGACAGGCCCAAGAGACCCAGTACTTC.

The chain couples TRBV7-2 to TRBJ1-2, with D possibly matching TRBD1 (5 bases). Per germline, CDR1 SGHTA and CDR2 FQGNSA. CDR3 length equals 14 residues. V lost 1 base and J lost 7, with 13 bases in between. The CDR3: CASSLESRVSGYTF. In nucleotides, the CDR3 is TGTGCCAGCAGCTTAGAGTCCAGGGTCAGTGGCTACACCTTC.

The chain uses TRBV9 and TRBJ1-1; D unclear. The CDR3 is made up of 15 amino acids. Germline-derived CDR1 and CDR2 are SGDLS and YYNGEE. The germline V and J ends were trimmed by 5 bases and 6 bases, with 20 bases remaining between them. CDR3 sequence: CASRKDSSLRAEAFF. In DNA form, the CDR3 reads TGTGCCAGCAGGAAGGACTCTTCCCTGAGGGCTGAAGCTTTCTTT.

The V call is TRBV11-2, the J call TRBJ1-2; D remains ambiguous. CDR1 and CDR2 (germline): SGHAT, FQNNGV. V was pared by 0 bases and J by 4 bases, with 9 bases between. The CDR3 sequence is 14 residues long. CDR3 nucleotides: TGTGCCAGCAGCTTAGAGCCCAGGATCTATGGCTACACCTTC. It yields the protein CASSLEPRIYGYTF.

V and J are TRBV4-1 and TRBJ2-3, with 7 bases fitting TRBD1. Germline CDR1 reads MGHRA; CDR2 reads YSYEKL. The CDR3 consists of 14 residues. J gave up 0 bases and V 5 bases, and 2 bases lay outside the gene matches. CDR3 sequence reads: CASSSDRSTDTQYF. DNA for the CDR3: TGCGCCAGCAGCTCGGACAGGAGCACAGATACGCAGTATTTT.

This chain links TRBV10-3 with TRBJ2-1; 9 bases map to TRBD2. The V gene end was trimmed by 8 bases and the J gene end by 1 base; junction bases not matched to a gene: 3. The CDR3 sequence is 14 residues long. CDR1 is ENHRY and CDR2 is SYGVKD in the germline V gene. CDR3 residues: CAIFSGGSYNEQFF. The DNA of the CDR3 is TGTGCCATCTTTAGCGGGGGTTCCTACAATGAGCAGTTCTTC.

V is TRBV7-3 and J is TRBJ2-3; D is ambiguous. The germline gives CDR1 SGHTA, CDR2 FQGTGA. This CDR3 comprises 13 residues. V was cut by 2 bases and J by 2 bases, with 5 bases left in between. CDR3: CASSLLSTDTQYF. Written as DNA, the CDR3 is TGTGCCAGCAGCTTACTTTCCACAGATACGCAGTATTTT.

The V and J genes are TRBV9 and TRBJ2-2; no reliable D call. V was cut by 3 bases and J by 5 bases, with 14 bases left in between. CDR3 length: 15 amino acids. Per germline, CDR1 SGDLS and CDR2 YYNGEE. CDR3: CASSAQASVTGELFF. The CDR3 DNA sequence: TGTGCCAGCAGCGCTCAAGCCAGCGTAACCGGGGAGCTGTTTTTT.

The V call is TRBV5-6, the J call TRBJ2-5, with D hard to call. Germline V gene lookup returns CDR1 SGHDT and CDR2 YYEEEE. The CDR3 is 11 residues long. Trimming cost V 3 bases and J 4 bases, with 4 bases left between them. CDR3 in amino acids: CASSSLETQYF. In DNA form, the CDR3 reads TGTGCCAGCAGCTCCCTAGAGACCCAGTACTTC.

The V and J genes are TRBV19 and TRBJ1-2, with 7 bases lining up with TRBD1. The V gene's germline CDR1 is LNHDA and CDR2 SQIVND (reference sequence). The CDR3 consists of 15 residues. With V trimmed by 7 bases and J by 1 base, 9 bases remained unmatched. CDR3 in DNA: TGTGCCAGTACCCCCGACAGGGCTTTTAACTATGGCTACACCTTC. It specifies CASTPDRAFNYGYTF.

The chain recombines TRBV10-3 with TRBJ2-5; 11 positions match TRBD2. J gave up 5 bases and V 4 bases, and 9 bases lay outside the gene matches. The CDR3 is 16 residues long. Germline CDR1 ENHRY, CDR2 SYGVKD. CDR3 sequence reads: CAISGLAGGARETQYF. Written as DNA, the CDR3 is TGTGCCATCAGTGGGCTAGCGGGGGGCGCGCGGGAGACCCAGTACTTC.

The genes are TRBV2 and TRBJ1-2; tentatively, D is TRBD1 (6 bases). Trimming left V 5 bases short and J 2 bases short, with 12 bases between. The CDR3 consists of 14 residues. In germline, CDR1 is SNHLY, CDR2 FYNNEI. The DNA of the CDR3 is TGTGCCAGCAGTCAACCTACAGGGAACTATGGCTACACCTTC. Translation: CASSQPTGNYGYTF.

The chain uses TRBV6-6 and TRBJ1-1; D not resolved. From germline, CDR1 is MNHNY and CDR2 SVGAGI (reference sequence). CDR3 length: 13 residues. V lost 6 bases to trimming and J lost 5 bases, with 13 bases between them. The DNA of the CDR3 is TGTGCCAGCAGCCCCAGGCCACAGACTGAAGCTTTCTTT. It yields the protein CASSPRPQTEAFF.

This sequence joins TRBV9 and TRBJ2-1; TRBD2 matches 9 bases. CDR3 size: 15 residues. With V trimmed by 1 base and J by 7 bases, 6 bases remained unmatched. The germline gives CDR1 SGDLS, CDR2 YYNGEE. CDR3 nucleotide sequence: TGTGCCAGCAGCGTACTAGCGGGATTGAAGAATGAGCAGTTCTTC. This sequence encodes CASSVLAGLKNEQFF.

This clone appeared once. The rearrangement joins TRBV5-3 to TRBJ2-3; 8 bases are shared with TRBD2. TRBV5-3 qualifies as an ORF whose function is uncertain. This CDR3 contains 17 residues. V lost 2 bases and J lost 4; bases outside the gene matches: 12. As DNA, the CDR3 is TGTGCCAGAAGCTTAACGGCGGGAGGTGGGGGGTCAGATACGCAGTATTTT. Translation gives CARSLTAGGGGSDTQYF.

The chain has TRBV18 and TRBJ1-5; D uncertain. Trimming pared 4 bases from V and 7 bases from J, leaving 14 bases between. This CDR3 has 14 amino acids. CDR1 is KGHSH, CDR2 LQKENI, per germline. CDR3 DNA sequence: TGTGCCAGCTCACGGGGTTCCGAGGGACAGCCCCAGCATTTT. Residues: CASSRGSEGQPQHF.